Listed below are T cell receptor beta chains from one sample, sequenced in a study of B cell selection in AIRE deficiency. TCRdb's copy holds only in-frame clones and misses some; the assay was immunoSEQ multiplex PCR. The sample lists about 26,000 clones, 80% to 95% occurring once. Sequenced material: CD4+CD25+ Tregs sorted from PBMCs. The receptors derive from a human donor in good health. CDR3s include the opening cysteine and the closing phenylalanine or tryptophan. The D gene is left open where the match is weak.

D,V,J,DNA,CDR3
-,TRBV9,TRBJ2-1,TGTGCCAGCAGCGTAGGACAGGACTTTTACAATGAGCAGTTCTTC,CASSVGQDFYNEQFF
TRBD1,TRBV7-9,TRBJ2-5,TGTGCCAGCAGCTTAGGAACGGGACAGGGCGAGACCCAGTACTTC,CASSLGTGQGETQYF
-,TRBV13,TRBJ2-7,TGTGCCAGCAGCCTCTCCTCCTACGAGCAGTACTTC,CASSLSSYEQYF
TRBD2,TRBV27,TRBJ2-1,TGTGCCAGCAGTTCTTCAGCGGGGGGGCAAAATGAGCAGTTCTTC,CASSSSAGGQNEQFF
-,TRBV5-1,TRBJ1-1,TGCGCCAGCACATTTGGGGCGAACACTGAAGCTTTCTTT,CASTFGANTEAFF
-,TRBV11-2,TRBJ1-2,TGTGCCAGCAGCTTTGGCGGCTATGGCTACACCTTC,CASSFGGYGYTF
TRBD1,TRBV7-9,TRBJ1-3,TGTGCCAGCAGCTTAGCGACAGGGGTTGACTCTGGAAACACCATATATTTT,CASSLATGVDSGNTIYF
-,TRBV5-8,TRBJ1-2,TGTGCCAGCAGCTTGGCCGGGGGGCTGGGCTACACCTTC,CASSLAGGLGYTF
-,TRBV7-2,TRBJ1-2,TGTGCCAGCAGCTTGTCGTCGGGAAACTATGGCTACACCTTC,CASSLSSGNYGYTF
-,TRBV25-1,TRBJ1-4,TGTGCCAGCAGTGAATCTTTTACCCAGGGGCCCCGAAAACTGTTTTTT,CASSESFTQGPRKLFF
TRBD1,TRBV11-2,TRBJ2-5,TGTGCCAGCAGCTTAGGAGGGGGCCTCGGGACGGAAACCCAGTACTTC,CASSLGGGLGTETQYF
-,TRBV5-1,TRBJ1-2,TGCGCCAGCAGCTTTTTTAACAGTAACTATGGCTACACCTTC,CASSFFNSNYGYTF
-,TRBV5-4,TRBJ1-1,TGTGCCAGCAGCTTGGATCTGAACTTGAACACTGAAGCTTTCTTT,CASSLDLNLNTEAFF
TRBD1,TRBV5-1,TRBJ1-1,TGCGCCAGCAGACAGGGGCCCCTTAACACTGAAGCTTTCTTT,CASRQGPLNTEAFF